This T cell receptor beta chain was sequenced in a study of identifying expanded T cells in peripheral blood. The assay was immunoSEQ multiplex PCR, and TCRdb's table has in-frame clones only and misses some. The repertoire holds over 100,000 clones, about 88% seen once, with more than 6.5% in the top ten. Germline CDR1 reads SQVTM; CDR2 reads ANQGSEA. V was clipped by 5 bases and J by 0 bases, with 20 bases between them. The CDR3 covers 16 residues. This clone was counted between two and nine times. The J gene is TRBJ2-7, the V gene TRBV29-1; weak D call: TRBD1 (7 bases). This receptor was taken from a person aged 18-70 years in good health. Source material: blood. CDR3 sequence (DNA): TGCAGCGTTAAGGGTGGAGGGGGCTTCCTCTCCTACGAGCAGTACTTC. Amino acid sequence: CSVKGGGGFLSYEQYF.